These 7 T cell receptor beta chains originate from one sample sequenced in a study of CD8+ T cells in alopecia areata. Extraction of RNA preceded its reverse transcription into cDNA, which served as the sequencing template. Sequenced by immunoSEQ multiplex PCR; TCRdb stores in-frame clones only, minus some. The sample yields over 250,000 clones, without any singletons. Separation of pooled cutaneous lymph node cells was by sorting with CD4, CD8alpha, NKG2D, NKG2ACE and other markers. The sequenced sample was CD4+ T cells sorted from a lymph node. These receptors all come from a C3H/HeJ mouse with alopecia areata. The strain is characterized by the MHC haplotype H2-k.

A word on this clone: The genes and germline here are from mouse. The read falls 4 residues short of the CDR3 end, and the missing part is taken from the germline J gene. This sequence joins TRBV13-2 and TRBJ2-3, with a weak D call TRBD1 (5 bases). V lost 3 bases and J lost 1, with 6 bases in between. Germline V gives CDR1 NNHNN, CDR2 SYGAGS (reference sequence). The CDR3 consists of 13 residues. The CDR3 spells CASGATGAETLYF. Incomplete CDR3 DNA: TGTGCCAGCGGTGCGACAGGTGCAGAA.

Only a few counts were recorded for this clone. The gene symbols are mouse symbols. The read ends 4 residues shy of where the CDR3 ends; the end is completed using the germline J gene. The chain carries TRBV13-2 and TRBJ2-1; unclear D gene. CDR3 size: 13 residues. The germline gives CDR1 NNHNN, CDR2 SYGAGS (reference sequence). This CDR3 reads CASGEDTFAEQFF. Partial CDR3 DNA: TGTGCCAGCGGTGAAGACACCTTCGCT.

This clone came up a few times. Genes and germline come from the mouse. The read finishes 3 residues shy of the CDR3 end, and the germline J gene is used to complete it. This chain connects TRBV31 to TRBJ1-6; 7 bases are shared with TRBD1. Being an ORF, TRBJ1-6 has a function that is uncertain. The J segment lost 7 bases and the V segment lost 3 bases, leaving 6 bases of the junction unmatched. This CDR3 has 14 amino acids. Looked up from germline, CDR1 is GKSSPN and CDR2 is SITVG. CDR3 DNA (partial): TGTGCCTGGAGGGCACAGGGGTGGAATTCGCCC. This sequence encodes CAWRAQGWNSP. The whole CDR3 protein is CAWRAQGWNSPLYF.

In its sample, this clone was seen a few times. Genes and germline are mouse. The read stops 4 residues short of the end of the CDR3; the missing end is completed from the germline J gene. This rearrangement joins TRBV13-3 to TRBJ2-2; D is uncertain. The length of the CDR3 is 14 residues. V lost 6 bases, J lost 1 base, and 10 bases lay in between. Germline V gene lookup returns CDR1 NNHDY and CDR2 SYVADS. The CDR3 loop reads CASTLQENTGQLYF. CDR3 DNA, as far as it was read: TGTGCCAGCACCCTACAAGAAAACACCGGG.

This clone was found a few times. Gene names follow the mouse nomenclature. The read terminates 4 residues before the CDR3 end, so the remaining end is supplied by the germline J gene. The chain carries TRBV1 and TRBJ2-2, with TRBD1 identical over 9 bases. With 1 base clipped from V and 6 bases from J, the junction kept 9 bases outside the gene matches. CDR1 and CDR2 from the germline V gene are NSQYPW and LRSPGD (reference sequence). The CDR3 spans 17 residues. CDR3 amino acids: CTCSAGPGTGTPGQLYF. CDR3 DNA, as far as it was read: TGCACCTGCAGTGCAGGTCCCGGGACAGGGACCCCCGGG. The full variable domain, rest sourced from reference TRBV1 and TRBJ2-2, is VTLLEQNPRWRLVPRGQAVNLRCILKNSQYPWMSWYQQDLQKQLQWLFTLRSPGDKEVKSLPGADYLATRVTDTELRLQVANMSQGRTLYCTCSAGPGTGTPGQLYFGEGSKLTVL.

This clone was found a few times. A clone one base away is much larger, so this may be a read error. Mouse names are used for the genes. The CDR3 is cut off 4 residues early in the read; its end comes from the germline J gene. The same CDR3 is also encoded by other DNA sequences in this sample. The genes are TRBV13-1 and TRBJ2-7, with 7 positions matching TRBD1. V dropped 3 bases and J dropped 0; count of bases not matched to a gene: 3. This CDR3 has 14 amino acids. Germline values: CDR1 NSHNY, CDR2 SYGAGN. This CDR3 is CASSGDRSSYEQYF. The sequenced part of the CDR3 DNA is TGTGCCAGCAGTGGGGACAGAAGCTCCTAT.

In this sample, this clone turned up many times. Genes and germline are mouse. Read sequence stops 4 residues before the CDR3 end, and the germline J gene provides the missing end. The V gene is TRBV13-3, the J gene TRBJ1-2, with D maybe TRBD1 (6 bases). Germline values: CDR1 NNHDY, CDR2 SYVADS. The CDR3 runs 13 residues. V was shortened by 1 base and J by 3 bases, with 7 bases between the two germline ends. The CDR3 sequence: CASSDKGDSDYTF. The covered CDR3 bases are TGTGCCAGCAGTGATAAGGGGGACTCC.